Sequencing of this T cell receptor (beta chain) was carried out in a study of blood T cell repertoires in COVID-19 (dated by TCRdb to about 2020). Regarding the research as a whole: Samples from collaborators originated in the United States, Italy and Spain and spanned both the acute and convalescent phases of COVID-19. Subjects who had been exposed to COVID-19, were actively infected with it, or had recovered from it provided the deeply sampled blood TCRbeta repertoires that made up the dataset. A freely available public database, intended as a resource for researchers studying the immune response to SARS-CoV-2, is where the repertoires were released. Sample metadata almost always included a de-identified subject ID, COVID-19 status, age in years and sex. The material from the prospective study consisted of cDNA or gDNA derived from T cells, B-cell-depleted T cells, or PBMCs. Where HLA class I and class II types were available, the types were taken from metadata supplied by the sample provider, not from assay-based typing. Samples came from the ongoing ImmuneRACE study (first 160 participants) plus 1,254 subjects from 6 global collaborators.

TCRbeta CDR3 regions were amplified from genomic DNA by means of the immunoSEQ Assay, a bias-controlled multiplex PCR. The authors' pipeline ran thus. The number of nucleated cells in each sample was estimated from the amplification of reference gene primers within the assay. Sequence reads were collapsed and filtered to measure the absolute abundance of every unique TCRbeta CDR3 rearrangement. For each sample, productive Simpson clonality was calculated as the square root of Simpson's diversity index over productive rearrangements. The immuneACCESS repertoire file appears here via TCRdb, limited to in-frame rearrangements. These files lack a portion of the clones; in checked studies, under half of the deficit traces to unresolved V genes, and the cause of the others is not known. The V and J calls and clone size come from that table; D and trimming were worked out from the DNA. This sample is represented by some 140,000 clones; 79% of them were singletons. Clones ranked in the top ten supply roughly 3.4% of the sample.

To note about this clone: The specificity of this receptor is unknown. Base qualities are not at hand, and no much larger clone is one base apart.

The collaborating institutions used their own protocols to collect whole blood in K2EDTA tubes. Collaborator samples were shipped for TCRbeta analysis as frozen whole blood, isolated PBMCs, or DNA extracted from either sample type. General conclusions and limits of the study: The quantity of clinical and demographic metadata differed by source and by participant and was supplied without curation.

Trimming takes 5 bases off V and 5 bases off J; junction bases not matched to a gene: 10. CDR1 and CDR2 are read off the germline V gene as LGHNT and FRNRAP. Spanning cysteine to phenylalanine, the CDR3 consists of 15 amino acids. Solely the CDR3 DNA is kept, with 45 bases framed from the first base. The chain is made from TRBV12-5 and TRBJ2-7, with TRBD2 identical over 9 junction bases. The sequencing input was peripheral blood. The sequence came from a man in his 60s with acute or convalescent COVID-19. The DNA reads TGTGCTAGTGGTCCCCGAGCGGGAGGCCCCCACGAGCAGTACTTC. This codes for CASGPRAGGPHEQYF.